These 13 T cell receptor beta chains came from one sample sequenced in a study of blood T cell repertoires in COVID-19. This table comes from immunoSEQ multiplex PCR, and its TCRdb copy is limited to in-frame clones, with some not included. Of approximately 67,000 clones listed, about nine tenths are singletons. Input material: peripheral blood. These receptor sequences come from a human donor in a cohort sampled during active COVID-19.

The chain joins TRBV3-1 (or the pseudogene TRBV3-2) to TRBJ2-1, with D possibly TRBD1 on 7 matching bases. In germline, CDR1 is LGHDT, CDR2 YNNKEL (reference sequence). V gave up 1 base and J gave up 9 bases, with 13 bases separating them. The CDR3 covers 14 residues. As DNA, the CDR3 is TGTGCCAGCAGCCAAGCCGGAGGGGGCGTTGAGCAGTTCTTC. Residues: CASSQAGGGVEQFF.

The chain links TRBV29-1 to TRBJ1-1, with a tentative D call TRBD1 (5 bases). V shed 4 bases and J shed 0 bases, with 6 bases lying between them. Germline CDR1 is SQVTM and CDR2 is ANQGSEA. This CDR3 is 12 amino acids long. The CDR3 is CSVGQMNTEAFF. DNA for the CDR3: TGCAGCGTTGGACAGATGAACACTGAAGCTTTCTTT.

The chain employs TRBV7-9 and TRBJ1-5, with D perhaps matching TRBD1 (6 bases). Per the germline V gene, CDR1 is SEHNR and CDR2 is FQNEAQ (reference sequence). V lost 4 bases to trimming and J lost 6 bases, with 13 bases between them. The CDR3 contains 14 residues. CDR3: CASSSTGGSQPQHF. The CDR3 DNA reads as TGTGCCAGCAGCTCGACAGGTGGTAGTCAGCCCCAGCATTTT.

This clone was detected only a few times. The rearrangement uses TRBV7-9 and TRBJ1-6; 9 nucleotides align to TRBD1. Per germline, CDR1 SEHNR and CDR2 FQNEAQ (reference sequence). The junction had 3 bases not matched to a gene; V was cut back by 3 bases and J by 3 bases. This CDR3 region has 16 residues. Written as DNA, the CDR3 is TGTGCCAGCAGCTTGGGACAGGGCTTCTATAATTCACCCCTCCACTTT. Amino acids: CASSLGQGFYNSPLHF.

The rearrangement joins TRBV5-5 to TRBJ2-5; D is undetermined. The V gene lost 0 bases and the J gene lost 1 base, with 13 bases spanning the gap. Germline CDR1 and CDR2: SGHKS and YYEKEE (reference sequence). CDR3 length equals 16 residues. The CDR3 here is CASSLGSVPVQETQYF. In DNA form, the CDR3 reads TGTGCCAGCAGCTTGGGGTCCGTGCCAGTCCAAGAGACCCAGTACTTC.

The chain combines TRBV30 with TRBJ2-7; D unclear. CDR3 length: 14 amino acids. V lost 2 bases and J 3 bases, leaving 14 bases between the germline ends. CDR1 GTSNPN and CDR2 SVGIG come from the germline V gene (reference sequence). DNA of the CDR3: TGTGCCTGGAGTCAAACTTCCCTCAACTACGAGCAGTACTTC. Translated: CAWSQTSLNYEQYF.

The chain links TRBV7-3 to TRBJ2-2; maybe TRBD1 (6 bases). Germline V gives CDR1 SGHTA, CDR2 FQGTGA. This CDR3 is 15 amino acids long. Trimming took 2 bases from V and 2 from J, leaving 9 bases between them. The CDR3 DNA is TGTGCCAGCAGCTTAGGCAGGGGTAACACCGGGGAGCTGTTTTTT. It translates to CASSLGRGNTGELFF.

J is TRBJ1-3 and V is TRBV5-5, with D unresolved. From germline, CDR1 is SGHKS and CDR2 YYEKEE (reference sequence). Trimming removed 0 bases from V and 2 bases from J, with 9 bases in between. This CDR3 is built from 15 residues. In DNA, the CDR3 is TGTGCCAGCAGCTTGGAGCTTTTTACTGGAAACACCATATATTTT. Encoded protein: CASSLELFTGNTIYF.

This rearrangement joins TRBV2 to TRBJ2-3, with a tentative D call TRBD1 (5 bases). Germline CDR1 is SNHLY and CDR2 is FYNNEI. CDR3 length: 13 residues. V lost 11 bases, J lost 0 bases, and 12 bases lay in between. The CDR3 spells CAGRTRSTDTQYF. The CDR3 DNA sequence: TGTGCCGGACGGACAAGAAGCACAGATACGCAGTATTTT. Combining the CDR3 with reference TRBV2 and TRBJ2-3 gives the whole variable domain EPEVTQTPSHQVTQMGQEVILRCVPISNHLYFYWYRQILGQKVEFLVSFYNNEISEKSEIFDDQFSVERPDGSNFTLKIRSTKLEDSAMYFCAGRTRSTDTQYFGPGTRLTVL.

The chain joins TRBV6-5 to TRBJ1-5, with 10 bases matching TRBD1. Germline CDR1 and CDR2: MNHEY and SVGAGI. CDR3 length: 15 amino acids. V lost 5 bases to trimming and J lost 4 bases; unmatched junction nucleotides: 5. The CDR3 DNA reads TGTGCCAGCAGTCGGGACAGGGGACCTAATCAGCCCCAGCATTTT. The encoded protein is CASSRDRGPNQPQHF.

The CDR3 sequence is CASSPTGTGSQETQYF. CDR3 sequence (DNA): TGTGCCAGCTCACCTACGGGTACCGGTTCTCAAGAGACCCAGTACTTC. V gene TRBV18 combines with J gene TRBJ2-5; D uncertain. V lost 3 bases and J lost 2, with 16 bases in between. This CDR3 region has 16 residues. Germline-derived CDR1 and CDR2 are KGHSH and LQKENI.

In nucleotides, the CDR3 is TGTGCCAGCAGCTGGACAGGGGGCAATCAGCCCCAGCATTTT. This sequence encodes CASSWTGGNQPQHF. This chain connects TRBV7-9 to TRBJ1-5; 9 bases are a match to TRBD1. With V trimmed by 4 bases and J by 2 bases, 0 bases remained unmatched. The CDR3 is 14 amino acids. Germline assignment: CDR1 SEHNR and CDR2 FQNEAQ (reference sequence).

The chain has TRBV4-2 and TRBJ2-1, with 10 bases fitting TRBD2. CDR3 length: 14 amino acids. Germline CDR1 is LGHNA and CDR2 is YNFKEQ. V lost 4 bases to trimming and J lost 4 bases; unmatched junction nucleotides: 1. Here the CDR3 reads CASSLTSGYNEQFF. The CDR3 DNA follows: TGTGCCAGCAGCCTGACTAGCGGGTACAATGAGCAGTTCTTC.